Presented here are 30 T cell receptor beta chains from one specimen sequenced in a study of blood T cell repertoires in COVID-19. Assay: immunoSEQ multiplex PCR; the TCRdb copy retains only in-frame clones and omits some. The sample gives about 210,000 clones, 84% of which show up once; around 2.9% is in the top ten. Input material: PBMCs or T cells enriched from blood (not recorded which). These receptors were obtained from a woman aged 30 to 39 who had been exposed to COVID-19.

The CDR3 bases are TGTGCCAGCAGCGGGAGACTAGGAGGACGCACAGATACGCAGTATTTT. Its translation: CASSGRLGGRTDTQYF. The rearrangement uses TRBV7-8 and TRBJ2-3, with a possible D match to TRBD2 (6 bases). Germline CDR1 SGHVS, CDR2 FQNEAQ. V lost 5 bases, J lost 1 base, and 16 bases lay in between. There are 16 residues in the CDR3.

This chain links TRBV19 with TRBJ2-3, with 15 positions matching TRBD2. With 5 bases clipped from V and 5 bases from J, the junction kept 8 bases outside the gene matches. The CDR3 sequence is 17 residues long. Germline V gene lookup returns CDR1 LNHDA and CDR2 SQIVND (reference sequence). CDR3 residues: CASSSPGLAGGGDTQYF. The CDR3 nucleotides read TGTGCCAGTAGTTCTCCGGGACTAGCGGGGGGTGGAGATACGCAGTATTTT. Based on the CDR3 plus reference TRBV19 and TRBJ2-3, the full variable domain is DGGITQSPKYLFRKEGQNVTLSCEQNLNHDAMYWYRQDPGQGLRLIYYSQIVNDFQKGDIAEGYSVSREKKESFPLTVTSAQKNPTAFYLCASSSPGLAGGGDTQYFGPGTRLTVL.

V is TRBV19 and J is TRBJ1-5, with D perhaps matching TRBD1 (5 bases). Trimming stripped 4 bases from V and 5 bases from J, with 12 bases between. Germline CDR1 LNHDA, CDR2 SQIVND (reference sequence). The CDR3 totals 14 residues. The DNA for the CDR3 is TGTGCCAGTAGTACTACACCGGGGGATCAGCCCCAGCATTTT. This sequence encodes CASSTTPGDQPQHF.

The J gene is TRBJ1-2, the V gene TRBV5-1, with unresolved D. The CDR3 sequence is 12 residues long. Trimming took off 6 bases at V and 4 bases at J, with 10 bases between the two ends. Germline CDR1 and CDR2: SGHRS and YFSETQ. CDR3 in amino acids: CASTNPGYGYTF. In DNA, the CDR3 is TGCGCCAGCACAAATCCGGGCTATGGCTACACCTTC. The full variable domain, in which reference TRBV5-1 and TRBJ1-2 provide the parts outside the CDR3, is KAGVTQTPRYLIKTRGQQVTLSCSPISGHRSVSWYQQTPGQGLQFLFEYFSETQRNKGNFPGRFSGRQFSNSRSEMNVSTLELGDSALYLCASTNPGYGYTFGSGTRLTVV.

The chain combines TRBV3-1 (or the pseudogene TRBV3-2) with TRBJ2-3, with 13 bases fitting TRBD2. V gave up 3 bases and J gave up 0 bases; unmatched junction bases: 15. The germline CDR1 and CDR2 sequences are LGHDT and YNNKEL (reference sequence). CDR3 length: 21 amino acids. CDR3 sequence: CASSHLIGLAGVLPSTDTQYF. The CDR3 DNA sequence: TGTGCCAGCAGCCACCTCATAGGACTAGCGGGGGTCCTTCCTAGCACAGATACGCAGTATTTT.

In its sample, this clone was seen a few times. The rearrangement uses TRBV30 and TRBJ1-3; TRBD1 agrees at 8 bases. Germline trimming cut 1 base from V and 0 bases from J; bases unmatched to any gene: 2. The CDR3 totals 15 residues. Germline V gene lookup returns CDR1 GTSNPN and CDR2 SVGIG (reference sequence). CDR3 sequence: CAWSGGTGSGNTIYF. CDR3 in DNA: TGTGCCTGGAGTGGCGGGACAGGCTCTGGAAACACCATATATTTT.

The chain has TRBV9 and TRBJ1-2; 7 nucleotides agree with TRBD1. Germline V lookup: CDR1 SGDLS, CDR2 YYNGEE. V shed 0 bases, J shed 7 bases, and the junction held 6 bases outside the gene matches. The CDR3 sequence is 14 residues long. CDR3 protein: CASSVADRVAGYTF. In DNA form, the CDR3 reads TGTGCCAGCAGCGTAGCCGACAGGGTGGCTGGCTACACCTTC.

This rearrangement joins TRBV3-1 (or the pseudogene TRBV3-2) to TRBJ1-1; D unclear. This CDR3 region has 15 residues. Germline V gene sequence: CDR1 LGHDT, CDR2 YNNKEL (reference sequence). Trimming took off 0 bases at V and 5 bases at J, with 13 bases between the two ends. CDR3 sequence: CASSQESGTGTEAFF. The CDR3 bases are TGTGCCAGCAGCCAAGAGTCGGGAACGGGAACTGAAGCTTTCTTT.

The rearrangement joins TRBV5-6 to TRBJ1-6; 9 nucleotides match TRBD1. Germline V gives CDR1 SGHDT, CDR2 YYEEEE. With V trimmed by 5 bases and J by 7 bases, 7 bases remained unmatched. The CDR3 loop spans 15 amino acids. Here the CDR3 reads CASSRRQGGNSPLHF. The DNA of the CDR3 is TGTGCCAGCAGTAGACGACAGGGGGGGAATTCACCCCTCCACTTT.

The chain carries TRBV7-8 and TRBJ2-5; 12 positions match TRBD2. Germline V gives CDR1 SGHVS, CDR2 FQNEAQ. With V trimmed by 2 bases and J by 1 base, 11 bases remained unmatched. CDR3 length: 19 amino acids. In nucleotides, the CDR3 is TGTGCCAGCAGCTTAAGACGGGAACTAGCGGGGGGTTTCCAAGAGACCCAGTACTTC. Translation gives CASSLRRELAGGFQETQYF.

The CDR3: CSVEDQTGELFF. The CDR3 DNA reads TGCAGCGTTGAAGATCAGACCGGGGAGCTGTTTTTT. The gene calls are TRBV29-1 and TRBJ2-2; D is ambiguous. From germline, CDR1 is SQVTM and CDR2 ANQGSEA. The CDR3 consists of 12 residues. The V gene lost 0 bases and the J gene lost 5 bases, with 4 bases spanning the gap.

The V call is TRBV5-1, the J call TRBJ2-5, with a weak D call TRBD1 (6 bases). Germline V lookup: CDR1 SGHRS, CDR2 YFSETQ. CDR3 size: 15 residues. Trimming removed 4 bases from V and 2 bases from J, with 15 bases in between. The CDR3 sequence is CASSPGVGYQETQYF. The CDR3 DNA follows: TGCGCCAGCAGCCCAGGGGTTGGGTATCAAGAGACCCAGTACTTC. Looking up the rest from reference TRBV5-1 and TRBJ2-5 gives the full variable domain: KAGVTQTPRYLIKTRGQQVTLSCSPISGHRSVSWYQQTPGQGLQFLFEYFSETQRNKGNFPGRFSGRQFSNSRSEMNVSTLELGDSALYLCASSPGVGYQETQYFGPGTRLLVL.

V gene TRBV5-6 combines with J gene TRBJ2-7; D is unresolved. V dropped 4 bases and J dropped 6 bases, with 11 bases sitting between them. The CDR3 is 12 residues long. CDR1 and CDR2 (germline): SGHDT, YYEEEE. DNA of the CDR3: TGTGCCAGCAGCCTACAGTCGTCCGAGCAGTACTTC. Translation: CASSLQSSEQYF.

V is TRBV6-5 and J is TRBJ2-2, with D perhaps matching TRBD1 (5 bases). CDR1 is MNHEY, CDR2 SVGAGI, per germline. The CDR3 is 11 amino acids. Between the trimmed V and J ends, which lost 6 bases and 6 bases, there was a span of 5 bases. The CDR3 DNA is TGTGCCAGCAGAGGGGCCGGGGAGCTGTTTTTT. This encodes CASRGAGELFF.

The V gene is TRBV19, the J gene TRBJ2-1; D gene uncertain. The CDR3 runs 14 residues. The germline gives CDR1 LNHDA, CDR2 SQIVND (reference sequence). Trimming pared 4 bases from V and 5 bases from J, leaving 12 bases between. The CDR3 DNA sequence: TGTGCCAGTAGTAACCGTGGGCTCGACAATGAGCAGTTCTTC. It codes for CASSNRGLDNEQFF. Full variable domain (rest looked up from reference TRBV19 and TRBJ2-1): DGGITQSPKYLFRKEGQNVTLSCEQNLNHDAMYWYRQDPGQGLRLIYYSQIVNDFQKGDIAEGYSVSREKKESFPLTVTSAQKNPTAFYLCASSNRGLDNEQFFGPGTRLTVL.

The genes are TRBV10-3 and TRBJ2-7; 8 nucleotides align to TRBD1. The CDR3 spans 15 residues. Germline CDR1 and CDR2: ENHRY and SYGVKD. Unmatched junction bases numbered 7, after V lost 6 bases and J lost 0 bases. The CDR3 DNA is TGTGCCATCAGAGCTGGACAGGGACGCTCCTACGAGCAGTACTTC. It yields the protein CAIRAGQGRSYEQYF.

For the CDR3, the DNA is TGCGCCACCGGGGAATCATCTGTTACCGAGCAGTACTTC. Translation: CATGESSVTEQYF. J is TRBJ2-7 and V is TRBV5-1; tentatively, D is TRBD2 (5 bases). The CDR3 has 13 amino acids. Germline CDR1 reads SGHRS; CDR2 reads YFSETQ. V was cut by 9 bases and J by 6 bases, with 19 bases left in between. The full variable domain, completed using reference TRBV5-1 and TRBJ2-7, is KAGVTQTPRYLIKTRGQQVTLSCSPISGHRSVSWYQQTPGQGLQFLFEYFSETQRNKGNFPGRFSGRQFSNSRSEMNVSTLELGDSALYLCATGESSVTEQYFGPGTRLTVT.

The V gene is TRBV6-5, the J gene TRBJ1-1; D gene ambiguous. Germline lookup yields CDR1 MNHEY and CDR2 SVGAGI. The CDR3 has 13 residues. Trimming stripped 3 bases from V and 4 bases from J, with 9 bases between. This CDR3 reads CASSYRWSTEAFF. The CDR3 region has the DNA TGTGCCAGCAGTTATCGTTGGAGCACTGAAGCTTTCTTT.

The J gene is TRBJ1-1, the V gene TRBV19; D is perhaps TRBD1 (5 bases). V was shortened by 7 bases and J by 3 bases, with 24 bases between the two germline ends. The germline gives CDR1 LNHDA, CDR2 SQIVND (reference sequence). CDR3 size: 17 residues. In DNA form, the CDR3 reads TGTGCCAGTATCCCGCCGGCCGGGCAGGCGGGGGACACTGAAGCTTTCTTT. This codes for CASIPPAGQAGDTEAFF. Complete variable domain (other parts from reference TRBV19 and TRBJ1-1): DGGITQSPKYLFRKEGQNVTLSCEQNLNHDAMYWYRQDPGQGLRLIYYSQIVNDFQKGDIAEGYSVSREKKESFPLTVTSAQKNPTAFYLCASIPPAGQAGDTEAFFGQGTRLTVV.

This chain uses TRBV19 with TRBJ1-4; D unresolved. V lost 0 bases, J lost 7 bases, and 15 bases lay in between. The CDR3 is 16 amino acids. From germline, CDR1 is LNHDA and CDR2 SQIVND (reference sequence). The CDR3 DNA is TGTGCCAGTAGTATAGATGCTCGGGGTGTTGGTGAAAAACTGTTTTTT. Encoded protein: CASSIDARGVGEKLFF.

This chain links TRBV2 with TRBJ2-2, with D unclear. Trimming removed 7 bases at V and 0 bases at J, with 12 bases between. Germline CDR1 reads SNHLY; CDR2 reads FYNNEI. This CDR3 has 15 residues. The CDR3 sequence: CASKIDKPNTGELFF. DNA of the CDR3: TGTGCCAGCAAGATAGACAAACCGAACACCGGGGAGCTGTTTTTT.

This clone was recorded a few times. The rearrangement links TRBV5-1 to TRBJ1-2; 8 nucleotides align to TRBD1. CDR1 SGHRS and CDR2 YFSETQ come from the germline V gene. J was trimmed by 2 bases and V by 4 bases; bases with no gene match: 7. This CDR3 comprises 15 residues. The DNA for the CDR3 is TGCGCCAGCAGCAAGGGACAGGAGATAAACTATGGCTACACCTTC. Its translation is CASSKGQEINYGYTF.

The rearrangement links TRBV2 to TRBJ1-1; weak D call: TRBD1 (6 bases). V was pared by 0 bases and J by 6 bases, with 14 bases between. The germline CDR1 and CDR2 sequences are SNHLY and FYNNEI. This CDR3 has 15 residues. The CDR3: CASSEALLGGPEAFF. As DNA, the CDR3 is TGTGCCAGCAGTGAAGCGCTTCTTGGGGGCCCTGAAGCTTTCTTT.

A few counts support this clone. J is TRBJ1-3 and V is TRBV5-6; possibly TRBD1 for D (5 bases). Trimming took 1 base from V and 2 from J, leaving 16 bases between them. The CDR3 sequence is 17 residues long. The V gene's germline CDR1 is SGHDT and CDR2 YYEEEE. As DNA, the CDR3 is TGTGCCAGCAGCTTGATTACAGGAGGGAGTCCTGGAAACACCATATATTTT. This encodes CASSLITGGSPGNTIYF.

The chain combines TRBV14 with TRBJ2-1; D ambiguous. Germline CDR1 SGHDN, CDR2 FVKESK. The CDR3 spans 15 residues. Trimming stripped 1 base from V and 0 bases from J, with 7 bases between. CDR3 region: CASSQGTSSYNEQFF. The CDR3 DNA reads as TGTGCCAGCAGCCAAGGTACGAGCTCCTACAATGAGCAGTTCTTC.

The chain carries TRBV3-1 (or the pseudogene TRBV3-2) and TRBJ2-2; TRBD1 aligns across 11 bases. The CDR3 spans 17 residues. The ends lost 5 bases at V and 7 bases at J; junction bases unmatched: 12. CDR1 and CDR2 (germline): LGHDT, YNNKEL (reference sequence). This CDR3 is CASSDGTGGRPGGELFF. As DNA, the CDR3 is TGTGCCAGCAGCGACGGGACAGGGGGGCGGCCAGGCGGGGAGCTGTTTTTT.

The chain combines TRBV11-2 with TRBJ1-3; D is unclear. The CDR3 sequence is 16 residues long. Trimming took off 1 base at V and 0 bases at J, with 10 bases between the two ends. CDR1 is SGHAT, CDR2 FQNNGV, per germline. This chain's CDR3 is CASSLASGNSGNTIYF. The CDR3 region has the DNA TGTGCCAGCAGCTTAGCGTCCGGGAACTCTGGAAACACCATATATTTT.

The rearrangement joins TRBV27 to TRBJ1-1; 10 bases agree with TRBD1. The CDR3 totals 17 residues. Germline lookup yields CDR1 MNHEY and CDR2 SMNVEV (reference sequence). The trim removed 6 bases at V and 4 bases at J, leaving 14 bases unmatched. The CDR3 reads CASRLGGQGRIGTEAFF. The CDR3, as DNA: TGTGCCAGCAGATTGGGGGGACAGGGGAGGATTGGCACTGAAGCTTTCTTT.

This clone was observed a few times. This chain links TRBV7-3 with TRBJ2-1, with 9 bases aligning to TRBD2. Germline V gene sequence: CDR1 SGHTA, CDR2 FQGTGA. Trimming cost V 0 bases and J 9 bases; bases outside gene matches: 6. The CDR3 has 15 amino acids. CDR3 sequence (DNA): TGTGCCAGCAGCTTAACGCTAGCGGGGATGGGTGAGCAGTTCTTC. It specifies CASSLTLAGMGEQFF. Full variable domain (missing parts from reference TRBV7-3 and TRBJ2-1): GAGVSQTPSNKVTEKGKYVELRCDPISGHTALYWYRQSLGQGPEFLIYFQGTGAADDSGLPNDRFFAVRPEGSVSTLKIQRTERGDSAVYLCASSLTLAGMGEQFFGPGTRLTVL.

The genes are TRBV9 and TRBJ1-1; D perhaps matches TRBD1 (5 bases). V was cut by 2 bases and J by 5 bases, with 13 bases left in between. This CDR3 contains 14 residues. Germline V CDR1 and CDR2: SGDLS, YYNGEE. CDR3 coding DNA: TGTGCCAGCAGCGTCAGTGGGGGGAAGACTGAAGCTTTCTTT. It codes for CASSVSGGKTEAFF.